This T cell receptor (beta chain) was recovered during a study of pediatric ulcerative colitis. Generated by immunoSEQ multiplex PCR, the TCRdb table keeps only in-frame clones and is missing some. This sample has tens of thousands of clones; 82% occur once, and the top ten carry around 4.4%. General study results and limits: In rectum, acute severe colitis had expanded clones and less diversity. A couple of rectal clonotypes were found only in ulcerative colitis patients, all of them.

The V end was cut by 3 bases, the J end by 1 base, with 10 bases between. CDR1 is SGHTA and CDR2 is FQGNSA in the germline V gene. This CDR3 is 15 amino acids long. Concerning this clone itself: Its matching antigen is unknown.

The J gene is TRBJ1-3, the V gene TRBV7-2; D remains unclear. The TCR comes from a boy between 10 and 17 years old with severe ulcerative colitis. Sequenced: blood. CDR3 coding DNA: TGTGCCAGCAGCTTTGGGTCGGGATCTGGAAACACCATATATTTT. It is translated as CASSFGSGSGNTIYF.